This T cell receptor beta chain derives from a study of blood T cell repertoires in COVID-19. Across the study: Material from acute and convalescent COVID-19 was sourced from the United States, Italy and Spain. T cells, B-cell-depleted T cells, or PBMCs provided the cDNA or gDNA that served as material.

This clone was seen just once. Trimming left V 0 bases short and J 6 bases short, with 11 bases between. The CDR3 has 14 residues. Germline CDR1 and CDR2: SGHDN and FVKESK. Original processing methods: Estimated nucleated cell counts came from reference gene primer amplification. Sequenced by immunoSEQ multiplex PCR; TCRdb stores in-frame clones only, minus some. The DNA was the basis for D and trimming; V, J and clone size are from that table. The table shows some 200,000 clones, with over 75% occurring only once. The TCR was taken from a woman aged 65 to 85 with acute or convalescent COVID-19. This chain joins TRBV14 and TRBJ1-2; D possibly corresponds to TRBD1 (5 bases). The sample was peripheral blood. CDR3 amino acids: CASSQDPGRHGYTF. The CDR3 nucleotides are TGTGCCAGCAGCCAAGATCCAGGGCGGCATGGCTACACCTTC.